The 31 T cell receptor beta chains below all came from one sample that was sequenced in a study of low-dose radiotherapy and immunotherapy resistance in tumors. Primers used for first-strand cDNA, a TRAV- and TRBV-specific set, covered both alpha and beta chains. The PCR that amplified TCRs ran for around 20 cycles, relying on a constant-region primer and a V-primer adapter. MiXCR, run by TCRdb on the reads, gives a single entry per CDR3 protein. The data hold around 58,000 distinct CDR3 sequences, with around a quarter observed a single time. Time point indicated: after trial treatment. Treatment denoted: LDRT plus nivolumab, ipilimumab, low-dose cyclophosphamide and aspirin (RACIN trial). Sequencing used PBMCs, obtained after low-dose radiotherapy plus immunotherapy. These receptors were collected from a male donor with prostate cancer.

There are many counts of this clonotype. The rearrangement uses TRBV2 and TRBJ1-5, with 8 positions matching TRBD1. This CDR3 comprises 13 residues. Trimming took 8 bases from V and 7 from J; bases not matched to a gene: 7. Looked up from germline, CDR1 is SNHLY and CDR2 is FYNNEI. The CDR3 protein is CASAKTGAQPQHF. In DNA, the CDR3 is TGTGCCAGCGCTAAGACAGGGGCCCAGCCCCAGCATTTT.

This clonotype showed up many times. V gene TRBV2 combines with J gene TRBJ1-2, with TRBD1 as a possible D gene (5 bases). Germline CDR1 and CDR2: SNHLY and FYNNEI. V dropped 6 bases and J dropped 6 bases, with 20 bases sitting between them. This CDR3 comprises 15 residues. Written as DNA, the CDR3 is TGTGCCAGCAGGCCCATCGACAGCTCTTTTCATGGCTACACCTTC. Protein product: CASRPIDSSFHGYTF.

V is TRBV29-1 and J is TRBJ2-1; the match to TRBD1 covers 9 bases. J gave up 8 bases and V 4 bases, and 9 bases lay outside the gene matches. The germline V gene encodes CDR1 SQVTM and CDR2 ANQGSEA. The CDR3 sequence is 14 residues long. The DNA for the CDR3 is TGCAGCGTTGGCGGGGGACAGGGAATCGATGAGCAGTTCTTC. It yields the protein CSVGGGQGIDEQFF.

This clonotype has a count of ten or more. V gene TRBV12-3 or TRBV12-4 combines with J gene TRBJ2-5, with D possibly being TRBD1 (6 bases). Trimming cost V 4 bases and J 0 bases, with 6 bases left between them. This CDR3 spans 13 amino acids. CDR3 bases: TGTGCCAGCAGTTGGACAGACCAAGAGACCCAGTACTTC. Translated, it gives CASSWTDQETQYF.

In its sample, this clonotype was seen many times. J is TRBJ2-7 and V is TRBV7-2; no clear D gene. The CDR3 is 14 amino acids. Looked up from germline, CDR1 is SGHTA and CDR2 is FQGNSA. The ends were cut back, 5 bases at V and 0 bases at J, with 11 bases in the middle. The CDR3 DNA sequence: TGTGCCAGCAGCGCGCAAGGGATCTCCTACGAGCAGTACTTC. It specifies CASSAQGISYEQYF.

This clonotype showed up many times. The rearrangement uses TRBV5-1 and TRBJ1-1, with D perhaps TRBD1 (6 bases). Trimming stripped 4 bases from V and 0 bases from J, with 19 bases between. The CDR3 is 17 amino acids. CDR1 is SGHRS and CDR2 is YFSETQ in the germline V gene. CDR3: CASSRTSFGGMNTEAFF. The CDR3 region has the DNA TGCGCCAGCAGCCGGACCTCTTTTGGGGGCATGAACACTGAAGCTTTCTTT. The complete variable domain, with remaining parts taken from reference TRBV5-1 and TRBJ1-1, reads KAGVTQTPRYLIKTRGQQVTLSCSPISGHRSVSWYQQTPGQGLQFLFEYFSETQRNKGNFPGRFSGRQFSNSRSEMNVSTLELGDSALYLCASSRTSFGGMNTEAFFGQGTRLTVV.

The chain links TRBV2 to TRBJ2-2, with D uncertain. V lost 6 bases and J 0 bases, leaving 11 bases between the germline ends. The V gene's germline CDR1 is SNHLY and CDR2 FYNNEI. The CDR3 is made up of 15 amino acids. CDR3 region: CASSLGYANTGELFF. Here the CDR3 DNA reads TGTGCCAGCAGCCTAGGATACGCGAACACCGGGGAGCTGTTTTTT.

This clonotype was counted ten times or more. The chain combines TRBV27 with TRBJ2-2; D call uncertain. CDR3 length: 13 residues. Deletions cut 3 bases from V and 4 bases from J, with 6 bases between. CDR1 and CDR2 (germline): MNHEY, SMNVEV (reference sequence). The CDR3 sequence is CASSLRSTGELFF. The CDR3 DNA is TGTGCCAGCAGTTTGCGGAGCACCGGGGAGCTGTTTTTT.

The sample holds many counts of this clonotype. The chain employs TRBV4-2 and TRBJ2-3; D may be TRBD2 (5 bases). Trimming cost V 1 base and J 4 bases, with 18 bases left between them. Per the germline V gene, CDR1 is LGHNA and CDR2 is YNFKEQ. The CDR3 is 17 amino acids. The CDR3 reads CASSQGIGSVRPDTQYF. In DNA, the CDR3 is TGTGCCAGCAGCCAAGGAATTGGTAGCGTTCGTCCAGATACGCAGTATTTT.

Of note for this clonotype: A far larger clone is just one base off, so this is likely a read error. The conserved phenylalanine or tryptophan is not found at the CDR3 terminus, so this likely reflects a read error. The rearrangement uses TRBV7-3 and TRBJ2-5, with 7 bases matching TRBD2. The CDR3 totals 15 residues. Germline CDR1 and CDR2: SGHTA and FQGTGA. The V and J ends lost 5 bases and 4 bases, in that order; junction bases with no gene match: 10. This chain's CDR3 is CASSPRGSGVETQYS. The CDR3 nucleotides read TGTGCCAGCAGCCCCCGGGGGAGCGGGGTAGAGACCCAGTACTCC.

This clonotype was seen many times. This chain links TRBV5-6 with TRBJ2-7, with D possibly TRBD2 on 5 matching bases. The ends were cut back, 0 bases at V and 5 bases at J, with 9 bases in the middle. The CDR3 has 13 residues. The germline CDR1 and CDR2 sequences are SGHDT and YYEEEE. This chain's CDR3 is CASSLGRRDEQYF. The DNA for the CDR3 is TGTGCCAGCAGCTTGGGGCGGCGGGACGAGCAGTACTTC.

As to this clonotype: Germline and junction disagree at one end, which may indicate a read error. This chain links TRBV5-3 with TRBJ2-5; D might be TRBD1 (5 bases). TRBV5-3 qualifies as an ORF whose function is uncertain. The CDR3 contains 13 residues. CDR3 residues: CASSLPGAETQYF. CDR3 sequence (DNA): TGTGCCAGCAGCTTACCTGGGGCAGAGACCCAGTACTTC.

This clonotype was seen ten or more times. V usage is TRBV20-1 and J usage is TRBJ1-4, with D possibly being TRBD1 (5 bases). Germline V lookup: CDR1 DFQATT, CDR2 SNEGSKA (reference sequence). This CDR3 is built from 13 residues. Deletions cut 4 bases from V and 8 bases from J, with 14 bases between. The CDR3 region has the DNA TGCAGTGCTACGGGGACGGGAACCGAAAAACTGTTTTTT. Translated, it gives CSATGTGTEKLFF.

By share, this clonotype counts as medium-sized. CDR3 loop: CATRAGVNEQFF. The CDR3, as DNA: TGTGCCACCAGGGCGGGGGTGAATGAGCAGTTCTTC. The chain uses TRBV28 and TRBJ2-1; 7 nucleotides line up with TRBD2. CDR3 length: 12 amino acids. From germline, CDR1 is MDHEN and CDR2 SYDVKM. J was trimmed by 7 bases and V by 10 bases; bases with no gene match: 7.

This clonotype has ten or more counts. The chain recombines TRBV6-2 or TRBV6-3 with TRBJ2-1, with 12 positions matching TRBD2. V lost 7 bases to trimming and J lost 4 bases; unmatched junction nucleotides: 8. From germline, CDR1 is MNHEY and CDR2 SVGEGT. This CDR3 is built from 16 residues. CDR3 coding DNA: TGTGCCAGCATTAATCTAGCGGGGGGGTTATACAATGAGCAGTTCTTC. Amino acids: CASINLAGGLYNEQFF.

In this sample, this clonotype turned up a few times. The chain links TRBV25-1 to TRBJ2-1; perhaps TRBD2 as D (7 bases). This CDR3 is built from 14 residues. Germline CDR1 is MGHDK and CDR2 is SYGVNS. The V end was cut by 6 bases, the J end by 12 bases, with 21 bases between. DNA of the CDR3: TGTGCCAGCAGACTTTCCGAGGGAGGGACAAGGCAGTTCTTC. Residues: CASRLSEGGTRQFF. Full variable domain (missing parts from reference TRBV25-1 and TRBJ2-1): EADIYQTPRYLVIGTGKKITLECSQTMGHDKMYWYQQDPGMELHLIHYSYGVNSTEKGDLSSESTVSRIRTEHFPLTLESARPSHTSQYLCASRLSEGGTRQFFGPGTRLTVL.

This clonotype has ten or more counts. The germline gene is not matched at one end of the junction; a read error may be the cause. The J gene is TRBJ2-2, the V gene TRBV7-7; D is perhaps TRBD2 (5 bases). Germline V CDR1 and CDR2: SSHAT, FNYEAQ (reference sequence). The CDR3 extends over 14 amino acids. CDR3 coding DNA: TGTGCTAGCAGCCCGGACTTTTACACCGGGGAGCTGTTTTTT. It is translated as CASSPDFYTGELFF.

This clonotype has ten or more counts. V gene TRBV28 combines with J gene TRBJ2-2; D not resolved. Trimming left V 5 bases short and J 6 bases short, with 13 bases between. This CDR3 comprises 14 residues. Germline lookup yields CDR1 MDHEN and CDR2 SYDVKM. Here the CDR3 DNA reads TGTGCCAGCAGTCCATCCCGTAGTGCCGGGGAGCTGTTTTTT. The encoded protein is CASSPSRSAGELFF.

This clonotype was found many times. The chain carries TRBV5-1 and TRBJ1-6; a possible D gene is TRBD1 (6 bases). V shed 0 bases and J shed 7 bases, with 14 bases lying between them. Per germline, CDR1 SGHRS and CDR2 YFSETQ. This CDR3 spans 16 amino acids. The CDR3 bases are TGCGCCAGCAGCTTGGGTCTAGGGCAGGGGAATTCACCCCTCCACTTT. Translated: CASSLGLGQGNSPLHF.

In this sample, this clonotype turned up many times. This chain links TRBV4-3 with TRBJ1-2; D remains ambiguous. CDR1 is LGHNA and CDR2 is YSLEER in the germline V gene. CDR3 size: 17 residues. V lost 0 bases and J 0 bases, leaving 14 bases between the germline ends. In nucleotides, the CDR3 is TGCGCCAGCAGCCAAGATGTCCAGTTACCAGCTAACTATGGCTACACCTTC. Its translation: CASSQDVQLPANYGYTF.

About this clonotype itself: A far larger clone lies a single base away; this is likely a read error. The J gene is TRBJ2-7, the V gene TRBV6-2 or TRBV6-3; TRBD2 aligns across 8 bases. This CDR3 contains 15 residues. V gave up 0 bases and J gave up 7 bases; unmatched junction bases: 8. Germline values: CDR1 MNHEY, CDR2 SVGEGT. The CDR3 here is CASSYSNSGVNEQYF. CDR3 sequence (DNA): TGTGCCAGCAGTTACTCGAATAGCGGGGTCAATGAGCAGTACTTC.

This sequence joins TRBV4-3 and TRBJ1-5; D is unclear. The CDR3 spans 14 residues. The V and J ends lost 0 bases and 0 bases respectively, with 3 bases between them. Germline CDR1 LGHNA, CDR2 YSLEER. In DNA form, the CDR3 reads TGCGCCAGCAGCCAAGAAATTAGCAATCAGCCCCAGCATTTT. The encoded protein is CASSQEISNQPQHF.

This clonotype occurred a few times. CDR3 bases: TGTGCCAGCAGTACCGGGACAGCGGACACAGATACGCAGTATTTT. Its protein product is CASSTGTADTDTQYF. The chain links TRBV6-6 to TRBJ2-3; TRBD1 aligns across 7 bases. The CDR3 runs 15 residues. V gave up 5 bases and J gave up 2 bases; unmatched junction bases: 7. Per the germline V gene, CDR1 is MNHNY and CDR2 is SVGAGI (reference sequence).

This clonotype was counted at least ten times. CDR3 DNA: TGTGCCTGGAGTTTGGGACTCTTGAACACTGAAGCTTTCTTT. Protein sequence: CAWSLGLLNTEAFF. This rearrangement joins TRBV30 to TRBJ1-1; possible D gene TRBD1, 5 bases. Germline loops: CDR1 GTSNPN, CDR2 SVGIG (reference sequence). The CDR3 extends over 14 amino acids. Deletions cut 2 bases from V and 0 bases from J, with 10 bases between.

This clonotype was counted ten times or more. In nucleotides, the CDR3 is TGTGCCAGCAGTGTCAGGGGACTTACAGATACGCAGTATTTT. This codes for CASSVRGLTDTQYF. The chain carries TRBV12-3 or TRBV12-4 and TRBJ2-3; perhaps D is TRBD1 or TRBD2 (6 bases each). The CDR3 contains 14 residues. V dropped 5 bases and J dropped 3 bases, with 12 bases sitting between them.

The chain's CDR3 is CASSSVEVGHLSTDTQYF. CDR3 DNA sequence: TGTGCCAGCAGTTCTGTTGAGGTCGGTCACCTTAGCACAGATACGCAGTATTTT. The chain joins TRBV6-2 or TRBV6-3 to TRBJ2-3; D is uncertain. Trimming stripped 4 bases from V and 0 bases from J, with 20 bases between. The CDR3 has 18 residues. In germline, CDR1 is MNHEY, CDR2 SVGEGT.

With regard to this clonotype: A far larger clone is a single base away, which makes a read error likely. The chain couples TRBV9 to TRBJ2-7; a possible D gene is TRBD1 (6 bases). Germline loops: CDR1 SGDLS, CDR2 YYNGEE. The CDR3 extends over 19 amino acids. Trimming shortened V by 3 bases and J by 7 bases, and 32 bases separated the two germline ends. In nucleotides, the CDR3 is TGTGCCAGCAGCGAAATTACAGGGTTGGCAGGAACGGGTCACAATGAGCAGTACTTC. Translated, it gives CASSEITGLAGTGHNEQYF.

In this sample, this clonotype turned up many times. This chain links TRBV6-2 or TRBV6-3 with TRBJ1-1; D ambiguous. The CDR3 consists of 15 residues. CDR1 MNHEY and CDR2 SVGEGT come from the germline V gene. Trimming took off 0 bases at V and 0 bases at J, with 8 bases between the two ends. CDR3 protein: CASSYSRKVNTEAFF. The DNA of the CDR3 is TGTGCCAGCAGTTACTCCCGTAAAGTGAACACTGAAGCTTTCTTT.

This clonotype came up many times. The chain joins TRBV12-3 or TRBV12-4 to TRBJ2-3, with D maybe TRBD2 (6 bases). The CDR3 length is 15 residues. V gave up 2 bases and J gave up 5 bases, with 14 bases separating them. CDR3 DNA: TGTGCCAGCAGTTTACTAGCGAGAAACTTAGATACGCAGTATTTT. Protein product: CASSLLARNLDTQYF.

This clonotype was recorded many times. The chain uses TRBV15 and TRBJ1-5; 7 bases align to TRBD1. V gave up 11 bases and J gave up 4 bases; unmatched junction bases: 14. Germline V CDR1 and CDR2: LNHNV, YYDKDF (reference sequence). The CDR3 is 15 amino acids. The CDR3 sequence is CAPGGQWIPNQPQHF. The CDR3 DNA follows: TGTGCCCCGGGGGGACAGTGGATCCCAAATCAGCCCCAGCATTTT. Filled out from reference TRBV15 and TRBJ1-5, the complete variable domain reads DAMVIQNPRYQVTQFGKPVTLSCSQTLNHNVMYWYQQKSSQAPKLLFHYYDKDFNNEADTPDNFQSRRPNTSFCFLDIRSPGLGDTAMYLCAPGGQWIPNQPQHFGDGTRLSIL.

This clonotype has at least ten counts. As DNA, the CDR3 is TGTGCCAGCAGCCCAGGTGGGGGACCAAGCACAGATACGCAGTATTTT. Translating gives CASSPGGGPSTDTQYF. The gene calls are TRBV4-2 and TRBJ2-3; the D gene could be TRBD1 or TRBD2 (5 bases each). The CDR3 has 16 residues. Germline V gene sequence: CDR1 LGHNA, CDR2 YNFKEQ. The germline V and J ends were trimmed by 4 bases and 0 bases, with 14 bases remaining between them.